Following are 17 T cell receptor beta chains from one sample sequenced in a study of shared clonotypes between healthy human individuals. Clones were sequenced by immunoSEQ multiplex PCR, and TCRdb holds only the in-frame ones, with some missing. The table records hundreds of thousands of clones, 55% to 75% of them present only once. Source material: memory CD4+ T cells sorted from blood. Subset reported: CD45RA-negative fraction. All receptors derive from a woman aged 30 to 39 in good health.

The chain joins TRBV11-2 to TRBJ2-5, with TRBD1 matching over 8 bases. Per germline, CDR1 SGHAT and CDR2 FQNNGV. The CDR3 consists of 13 residues. Trimming cost V 5 bases and J 12 bases; bases outside gene matches: 11. CDR3 in DNA: TGTGCCAGCAGCCCCAGCGGACCGGGACAGGAGTACTTC. It encodes CASSPSGPGQEYF.

The chain combines TRBV5-1 with TRBJ2-2; 8 nucleotides line up with TRBD1. The length of the CDR3 is 14 residues. Germline trimming cut 4 bases from V and 8 bases from J; bases unmatched to any gene: 7. Germline CDR1 SGHRS, CDR2 YFSETQ. DNA for the CDR3: TGCGCCAGCAGCCTCACCCAGGGGGCAGGGGAGCTGTTTTTT. Translation: CASSLTQGAGELFF.

This clone appeared a single time. V and J are TRBV7-2 and TRBJ1-2; D possibly corresponds to TRBD1 (5 bases). The V gene lost 1 base and the J gene lost 1 base, with 16 bases spanning the gap. This CDR3 has 17 amino acids. The germline V gene encodes CDR1 SGHTA and CDR2 FQGNSA. The CDR3 sequence is CASSLGGTIRNNYGYTF. The CDR3 coding sequence is TGTGCCAGCAGCTTAGGAGGGACTATCCGGAATAACTATGGCTACACCTTC.

The chain couples TRBV6-6 to TRBJ2-3, with D hard to call. This CDR3 spans 13 amino acids. Between the trimmed V and J ends, which lost 6 bases and 2 bases, there was a span of 9 bases. CDR1 and CDR2 (germline): MNHNY, SVGAGI (reference sequence). The chain's CDR3 is CASRPSATDTQYF. The CDR3 coding sequence is TGTGCCAGCAGGCCCTCAGCCACAGATACGCAGTATTTT.

The chain recombines TRBV30 with TRBJ2-7; 8 bases are a match to TRBD1. V lost 2 bases to trimming and J lost 3 bases; unmatched junction nucleotides: 6. The CDR3 runs 14 residues. The germline V gene has CDR1 GTSNPN and CDR2 SVGIG (reference sequence). This CDR3 is CAWSFGTGLYEQYF. For the CDR3, the DNA is TGTGCCTGGAGTTTCGGGACAGGCCTCTACGAGCAGTACTTC.

This chain joins TRBV15 and TRBJ2-5; TRBD1 might be the D (6 bases). The closer fit of TRBJ2-7 to the DNA end suggests the J call may be wrong. CDR3 size: 13 residues. Germline loops: CDR1 LNHNV, CDR2 YYDKDF (reference sequence). The CDR3 DNA reads TGTGCCACCAGCAGAGCCCAACAGGGCGAGCAGTACTTC. Residues: CATSRAQQGEQYF.

The CDR3, as DNA: TGTGCCAGCAGCTCGCACCAACAGGTAGAGCAGTACTTC. Translating it yields CASSSHQQVEQYF. The V call is TRBV7-8, the J call TRBJ2-7; weak D call: TRBD1 (5 bases). V shed 4 bases and J shed 7 bases, with 14 bases lying between them. The germline gives CDR1 SGHVS, CDR2 FQNEAQ. The CDR3 extends over 13 amino acids.

The sample holds a few counts of this clone. This chain joins TRBV5-1 and TRBJ1-1; D call uncertain. Trimming took 4 bases from V and 1 from J, leaving 11 bases between them. CDR1 SGHRS and CDR2 YFSETQ come from the germline V gene. The CDR3 runs 14 residues. In DNA, the CDR3 is TGCGCCAGCAGCCGGAGTGGGGAGAACACTGAAGCTTTCTTT. It is translated as CASSRSGENTEAFF.

The J gene is TRBJ2-7, the V gene TRBV7-8; D is perhaps TRBD1 (5 bases). Between the trimmed V and J ends, which lost 6 bases and 0 bases, there was a span of 12 bases. There are 14 residues in the CDR3. The V gene's germline CDR1 is SGHVS and CDR2 FQNEAQ. The CDR3 region has the DNA TGTGCCAGCAGAGTTTCAGGGTCCTCCTACGAGCAGTACTTC. This encodes CASRVSGSSYEQYF.

This sequence joins TRBV5-1 and TRBJ1-4; D perhaps matches TRBD1 (5 bases). Germline CDR1 and CDR2: SGHRS and YFSETQ. Trimming removed 4 bases from V and 7 bases from J, with 14 bases in between. CDR3 length: 14 amino acids. CDR3 in amino acids: CASSPGTWGEKLFF. DNA of the CDR3: TGCGCCAGCAGCCCCGGGACCTGGGGTGAAAAACTGTTTTTT.

This clone was seen once. V and J are TRBV28 and TRBJ2-7; TRBD2 agrees at 11 bases. The CDR3 extends over 19 amino acids. Germline trimming cut 5 bases from V and 2 bases from J; bases unmatched to any gene: 17. CDR1 and CDR2 from the germline V gene are MDHEN and SYDVKM. The CDR3 sequence: CASSAGQGVASGRTYEQYF. As DNA, the CDR3 is TGTGCCAGCAGTGCCGGACAGGGAGTGGCTAGCGGGAGGACCTACGAGCAGTACTTC.

The V call is TRBV27, the J call TRBJ2-7; 7 positions match TRBD1. The V segment lost 6 bases and the J segment 5 bases; nucleotides outside the gene matches: 10. Per germline, CDR1 MNHEY and CDR2 SMNVEV (reference sequence). This CDR3 spans 14 amino acids. CDR3 nucleotides: TGTGCCAGCAGAAGGGACAGACTTGTCCACGAGCAGTACTTC. Its protein product is CASRRDRLVHEQYF.

This rearrangement joins TRBV6-5 to TRBJ2-1, with D possibly TRBD2 on 6 matching bases. The V gene's germline CDR1 is MNHEY and CDR2 SVGAGI. V was pared by 7 bases and J by 0 bases, with 13 bases between. This CDR3 comprises 15 residues. CDR3 DNA: TGTGCCAGCACCCAGAAGACTAGCTCCTACAATGAGCAGTTCTTC. Protein: CASTQKTSSYNEQFF.

V and J are TRBV18 and TRBJ1-1; tentatively, D is TRBD1 (6 bases). Trimming left V 0 bases short and J 3 bases short, with 11 bases between. Germline CDR1 is KGHSH and CDR2 is LQKENI. CDR3 size: 15 residues. CDR3 region: CASSPPSGVDTEAFF. The CDR3 nucleotides read TGTGCCAGCTCACCACCGTCAGGGGTGGACACTGAAGCTTTCTTT.

The chain is built from TRBV28 and TRBJ2-5; no definite D call. The V gene's germline CDR1 is MDHEN and CDR2 SYDVKM. Between the trimmed V and J ends, which lost 3 bases and 2 bases, there was a span of 10 bases. This CDR3 comprises 14 residues. The CDR3 protein is CASSFRSPQETQYF. In DNA, the CDR3 is TGTGCCAGCAGTTTCCGGAGCCCTCAAGAGACCCAGTACTTC.

This chain uses TRBV13 with TRBJ2-7, with D unresolved. Germline values: CDR1 PRHDT, CDR2 FYEKMQ (reference sequence). V lost 1 base and J lost 3, with 7 bases in between. CDR3 length: 13 amino acids. CDR3 DNA sequence: TGTGCCAGCAGCTTAGTTGCTGGCTACGAGCAGTACTTC. Translated, it gives CASSLVAGYEQYF.

The chain carries TRBV21-1 and TRBJ1-1. TRBV21-1 is deemed a pseudogene. This CDR3 has 14 residues. This chain's CDR3 is CASSKFQGAPEAFF. DNA for the CDR3: TGTGCCAGCAGCAAATTCCAGGGAGCCCCTGAAGCTTTCTTT.